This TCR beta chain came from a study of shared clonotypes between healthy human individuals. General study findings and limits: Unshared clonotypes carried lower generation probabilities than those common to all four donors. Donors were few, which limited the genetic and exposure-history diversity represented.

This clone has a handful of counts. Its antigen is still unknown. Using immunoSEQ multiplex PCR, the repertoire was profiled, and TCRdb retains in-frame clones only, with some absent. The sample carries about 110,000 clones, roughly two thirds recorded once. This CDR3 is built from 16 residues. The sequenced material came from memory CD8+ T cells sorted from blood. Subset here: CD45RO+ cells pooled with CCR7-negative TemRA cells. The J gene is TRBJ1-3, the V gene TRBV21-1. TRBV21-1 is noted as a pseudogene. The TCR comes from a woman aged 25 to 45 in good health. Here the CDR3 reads CASSKASEGTGNTIYF. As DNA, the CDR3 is TGTGCCAGCAGCAAAGCGTCGGAGGGGACTGGAAACACCATATATTTT.